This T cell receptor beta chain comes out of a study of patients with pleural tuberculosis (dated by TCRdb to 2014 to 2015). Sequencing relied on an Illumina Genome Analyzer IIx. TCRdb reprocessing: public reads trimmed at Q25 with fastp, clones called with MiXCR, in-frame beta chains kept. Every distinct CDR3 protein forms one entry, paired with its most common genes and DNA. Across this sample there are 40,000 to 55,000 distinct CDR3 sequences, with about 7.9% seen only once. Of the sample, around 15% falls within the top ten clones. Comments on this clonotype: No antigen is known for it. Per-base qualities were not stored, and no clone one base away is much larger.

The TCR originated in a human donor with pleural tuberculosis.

The CDR3 has the sequence CASSLGQSSYEQYV. The sequence in DNA is TGTGCCAGCAGCCTCGGACAGAGCTCCTACGAGCAGTACGTC. This receptor chain uses TRBV11-2 and TRBJ2-7; the best D guess is TRBD1, with 6 bases matching. The CDR3 contains 14 residues, cysteine and valine counted. Only the CDR3 portion is preserved as DNA: 42 bases, with reading frame beginning at the first base. V loses 5 bases of germline sequence and J loses 0 bases, and the interval between the two ends is 11 bases. From the germline V gene, CDR1 is SGHAT and CDR2 is FQNNGV.